This T cell receptor beta chain derives from a study of T cells after yellow fever vaccination. General observations from the study: Post-booster repertoires again held most primary-vaccination clones (about 96% CD4, about 88% CD8).

This clonotype occurred many times. Its antigen is still unknown. CDR3 length: 13 amino acids. V was pared by 0 bases and J by 4 bases, with 9 bases between. CDR1 is DFQATT, CDR2 SNEGSKA, per germline (reference sequence). They built TCR cDNA with 5'RACE template switching, a step that put in a universal primer site and UMIs. TCRdb independently ran MiXCR on the 5' RACE reads; one entry per CDR3 protein. This repertoire shows approximately 69,000 distinct CDR3 sequences, around 5% found once; its top ten account for roughly 2.2%. Sequences were derived from CD4+ T cells sorted from PBMCs, sampled around 14 days after the first yellow fever vaccination. This sequence joins TRBV20-1 and TRBJ2-5; D gene unclear. The clonotype comes from a man aged 18 to 29 who received the YFV17D yellow fever vaccine. The CDR3: CSARDPRRETQYF. Written as DNA, the CDR3 is TGCAGTGCTAGAGACCCCCGACGAGAGACCCAGTACTTC.